One and the same sample provided the 27 T cell receptor beta chains below, sequenced in a study of a mutant IDH1 vaccine in newly diagnosed glioma. These receptors' targets are unknown. Measured with immunoSEQ multiplex PCR; TCRdb has only the in-frame clones, and not every one. The table has 20,000 to 25,000 clones, roughly 78% seen once. Time point: week 23, last vaccination. The vaccine gave 300 ug of a 20-mer mutant IDH1 peptide subcutaneously per dose. Sequencing used PBMCs, obtained from a glioma patient whose treatment included an IDH1 peptide vaccine. These receptors originate from a man under 40 with glioma.

Written as DNA, the CDR3 is TGTGCCAGCAGTGAATACCCTTGGGCAGGGGGTGCGGAAAAACTGTTTTTT. This gives the protein CASSEYPWAGGAEKLFF. The rearrangement uses TRBV25-1 and TRBJ1-4, with 7 bases that match TRBD1. The CDR3 consists of 17 residues. The germline V gene encodes CDR1 MGHDK and CDR2 SYGVNS. V shed 0 bases and J 8 bases; nucleotides not matched to a gene: 12.

The chain is built from TRBV5-6 and TRBJ1-1, with 10 bases identical to TRBD1. The CDR3 contains 18 residues. V lost 4 bases and J lost 3; bases outside the gene matches: 15. The germline V gene has CDR1 SGHDT and CDR2 YYEEEE. CDR3 in DNA: TGTGCCAGCAGCGACCCCGGGACAGGGGCGACGAGGCACACTGAAGCTTTCTTT. Its protein is CASSDPGTGATRHTEAFF. Using reference TRBV5-6 and TRBJ1-1 for the parts outside the CDR3, the full variable domain is DAGVTQSPTHLIKTRGQQVTLRCSPKSGHDTVSWYQQALGQGPQFIFQYYEEEERQRGNFPDRFSGHQFPNYSSELNVNALLLGDSALYLCASSDPGTGATRHTEAFFGQGTRLTVV.

The chain is built from TRBV29-1 and TRBJ2-3; 7 bases are a match to TRBD2. Unmatched junction bases numbered 11, after V lost 8 bases and J lost 0 bases. CDR3 length: 15 residues. Germline V gene lookup returns CDR1 SQVTM and CDR2 ANQGSEA. CDR3 sequence reads: CSIARVGGSTDTQYF. The CDR3 nucleotides are TGCAGCATTGCCCGGGTCGGGGGGAGCACAGATACGCAGTATTTT.

The chain couples TRBV5-1 to TRBJ1-1, with 8 nucleotides matching TRBD1. Trimming removed 0 bases from V and 5 bases from J; junction bases left unmatched: 18. Germline V gene sequence: CDR1 SGHRS, CDR2 YFSETQ. The CDR3 runs 19 residues. CDR3 sequence (DNA): TGCGCCAGCAGCTTGGCCGATCTCCTCGGGACAGGAAGGGGGACTGAAGCTTTCTTT. It translates to CASSLADLLGTGRGTEAFF.

The rearrangement uses TRBV5-4 and TRBJ2-2; no reliable D call. This CDR3 has 11 amino acids. Germline CDR1 SGHNT, CDR2 YYREEE (reference sequence). Between the trimmed V and J ends, which lost 3 bases and 7 bases, there was a span of 4 bases. CDR3 region: CASSSGGELFF. The CDR3 DNA follows: TGTGCCAGCAGCTCCGGCGGGGAGCTGTTTTTT.

The J gene is TRBJ2-5, the V gene TRBV10-2; 12 bases fit TRBD2. The trim removed 6 bases at V and 4 bases at J, leaving 9 bases unmatched. Germline CDR1 reads WSHSY; CDR2 reads SAAADI. The CDR3 has 16 residues. This chain's CDR3 is CASRPTSGRNLETQYF. The CDR3 DNA follows: TGCGCCAGCAGACCAACTAGCGGGAGGAATTTAGAGACCCAGTACTTC.

This chain joins TRBV19 and TRBJ2-3; 7 bases align to TRBD1. The DNA end is a closer match to TRBJ1-5, so the J assignment may be wrong. The CDR3 has 16 amino acids. The germline CDR1 and CDR2 sequences are LNHDA and SQIVND (reference sequence). DNA of the CDR3: TGTGCCAGTAGTAGCCTGGGGCAGGGGGGAATCGATACGCAGCATTTT. The encoded protein is CASSSLGQGGIDTQHF.

V usage is TRBV30 and J usage is TRBJ2-1, with D uncertain. Trimming removed 0 bases at V and 3 bases at J, with 6 bases between. The CDR3 is made up of 13 amino acids. Germline values: CDR1 GTSNPN, CDR2 SVGIG (reference sequence). The CDR3 bases are TGTGCCTGGAGTGTAACAGACTACAATGAGCAGTTCTTC. Its protein product is CAWSVTDYNEQFF.

In its sample, this clone was seen once. The V call is TRBV10-3, the J call TRBJ1-5; 7 positions match TRBD1. The CDR3 is 15 amino acids. CDR1 is ENHRY, CDR2 SYGVKD, per germline. Trimming at V came to 0 bases and at J to 4 bases, leaving 3 bases not matched to a gene. Here the CDR3 DNA reads TGTGCCATCAGTGAGTCGCGACAGGGAAATCAGCCCCAGCATTTT. Amino acid sequence: CAISESRQGNQPQHF.

The table lists this clone with a count of one. The chain employs TRBV7-9 and TRBJ2-7; D is undetermined. CDR3 length equals 11 residues. Trimming stripped 5 bases from V and 1 base from J, with 3 bases between. Germline CDR1 reads SEHNR; CDR2 reads FQNEAQ (reference sequence). CDR3 protein: CASSPSYEQYF. CDR3 in DNA: TGTGCCAGCAGCCCGTCCTACGAGCAGTACTTC.

The gene calls are TRBV5-4 and TRBJ1-4, with TRBD1 matching over 11 bases. V was clipped by 6 bases and J by 8 bases; unmatched bases: 6. This CDR3 has 14 residues. Germline-derived CDR1 and CDR2 are SGHNT and YYREEE (reference sequence). DNA for the CDR3: TGTGCCAGCATGGACAGGGGGCGAGGGGAAAAACTGTTTTTT. This encodes CASMDRGRGEKLFF.

The CDR3 is CAISKTRKLGVDTEAFF. CDR3 sequence (DNA): TGTGCCATCAGTAAAACAAGGAAACTAGGTGTGGACACTGAAGCTTTCTTT. J is TRBJ1-1 and V is TRBV10-3; the D is unclear. The ends were cut back, 5 bases at V and 3 bases at J, with 22 bases in the middle. The germline gives CDR1 ENHRY, CDR2 SYGVKD. This CDR3 comprises 17 residues.

V gene TRBV30 combines with J gene TRBJ1-3; weak D call: TRBD1 (5 bases). The germline V and J ends were trimmed by 7 bases and 1 base, with 14 bases remaining between them. This CDR3 contains 14 residues. The germline V gene encodes CDR1 GTSNPN and CDR2 SVGIG (reference sequence). The CDR3 protein is CASSGSFSGNTIYF. CDR3 nucleotides: TGTGCCTCCTCAGGGTCCTTTTCTGGAAACACCATATATTTT.

The chain is built from TRBV10-3 and TRBJ2-3; 8 bases are a match to TRBD2. CDR3 size: 16 residues. Germline CDR1 is ENHRY and CDR2 is SYGVKD. V dropped 7 bases and J dropped 8; count of bases not matched to a gene: 17. This CDR3 is CAIIGVSAGAEATQYF. In DNA, the CDR3 is TGTGCCATCATCGGTGTGTCAGCGGGAGCGGAAGCTACGCAGTATTTT.

In this sample, this clone turned up a few times. This chain uses TRBV5-1 with TRBJ1-1, with D hard to call. The V gene's germline CDR1 is SGHRS and CDR2 YFSETQ. CDR3 length: 15 amino acids. V was pared by 0 bases and J by 1 base, with 10 bases between. The CDR3 is CASSLGHGQNTEAFF. DNA of the CDR3: TGCGCCAGCAGCTTGGGTCACGGTCAGAACACTGAAGCTTTCTTT.

This clone was detected only a few times. The J gene is TRBJ1-5, the V gene TRBV7-2; D ambiguous. Trimming removed 2 bases at V and 5 bases at J, with 19 bases between. The CDR3 sequence is 17 residues long. Germline V CDR1 and CDR2: SGHTA, FQGNSA. CDR3 loop: CASSLLASERIDQPQHF. The CDR3 nucleotides read TGTGCCAGCAGCTTATTGGCGTCAGAAAGAATCGATCAGCCCCAGCATTTT.

The rearrangement uses TRBV7-8 and TRBJ2-5; D perhaps matches TRBD2 (7 bases). Between the trimmed V and J ends, which lost 5 bases and 4 bases, there was a span of 23 bases. This CDR3 spans 17 amino acids. Germline lookup yields CDR1 SGHVS and CDR2 FQNEAQ. The CDR3 bases are TGTGCCAGCAGCGTAGGAATTACACAGGGAGGGGGAGAGACCCAGTACTTC. This encodes CASSVGITQGGGETQYF.

This clone was counted a few times. The chain combines TRBV29-1 with TRBJ1-1; no clear D gene. The CDR3 runs 10 residues. Looked up from germline, CDR1 is SQVTM and CDR2 is ANQGSEA. CDR3 coding DNA: TGCACCGTGGCGAACACTGAAGCTTTCTTT. Amino acid sequence: CTVANTEAFF.

This clone was counted between two and nine times. The chain couples TRBV29-1 to TRBJ1-1; D uncertain. Germline-derived CDR1 and CDR2 are SQVTM and ANQGSEA. V lost 4 bases to trimming and J lost 3 bases, with 18 bases between them. The CDR3 has 15 residues. CDR3 DNA sequence: TGCAGCGTTGGTTCTTCGCAAAGGGCGGACACTGAAGCTTTCTTT. Its protein product is CSVGSSQRADTEAFF.

J is TRBJ2-3 and V is TRBV5-4; 8 bases map to TRBD2. Germline V gene data show CDR1 as SGHNT and CDR2 as YYREEE (reference sequence). V lost 3 bases to trimming and J lost 0 bases; unmatched junction nucleotides: 9. This CDR3 has 17 residues. The CDR3 DNA is TGTGCCAGCAGCTCCCCCGCGGGGGGCGGGAGCACAGATACGCAGTATTTT. Its protein is CASSSPAGGGSTDTQYF.

The chain is built from TRBV6-1 and TRBJ1-6, with TRBD1 as a possible D gene (5 bases). The CDR3 consists of 17 residues. Germline V CDR1 and CDR2: MNHNS, SASEGT. With 0 bases removed from V and 0 bases from J, the gap between germline ends came to 9 bases. CDR3 sequence: CASSEAGQSSYNSPLHF. The CDR3 nucleotides are TGTGCCAGCAGTGAAGCGGGGCAGAGCTCCTATAATTCACCCCTCCACTTT.

This clone has a handful of counts. The rearrangement links TRBV29-1 to TRBJ2-3; 8 bases map to TRBD1. Germline CDR1 and CDR2: SQVTM and ANQGSEA. CDR3 length equals 13 residues. Germline trimming cut 4 bases from V and 11 bases from J; bases unmatched to any gene: 11. CDR3 sequence: CSVVGQGTDWQYF. As DNA, the CDR3 is TGCAGCGTTGTTGGACAGGGCACAGATTGGCAGTATTTT.

In its sample, this clone was seen a few times. The J gene is TRBJ2-2, the V gene TRBV6-5; 7 nucleotides agree with TRBD1. Germline CDR1 and CDR2: MNHEY and SVGAGI. The CDR3 covers 14 residues. V dropped 6 bases and J dropped 5; count of bases not matched to a gene: 6. The CDR3 loop is CASRGQEVTGELFF. CDR3 sequence (DNA): TGTGCCAGCAGAGGACAGGAGGTAACCGGGGAGCTGTTTTTT.

This clone was detected a few times. V usage is TRBV19 and J usage is TRBJ1-5; D gene unclear. From germline, CDR1 is LNHDA and CDR2 SQIVND (reference sequence). The CDR3 has 12 amino acids. Trimming pared 9 bases from V and 4 bases from J, leaving 10 bases between. The CDR3, as DNA: TGTGCCAGCCGGGTGGGGAATCAGCCCCAGCATTTT. Protein sequence: CASRVGNQPQHF.

The rearrangement joins TRBV5-1 to TRBJ2-7; D gene unclear. CDR3 size: 14 residues. The germline gives CDR1 SGHRS, CDR2 YFSETQ. Trimming took 0 bases from V and 2 from J, leaving 9 bases between them. This chain's CDR3 is CASSLGRLTYEQYF. The CDR3 nucleotides are TGCGCCAGCAGCTTGGGCAGGCTGACCTACGAGCAGTACTTC.

The J gene is TRBJ2-1, the V gene TRBV19; TRBD2 aligns across 7 bases. The germline CDR1 and CDR2 sequences are LNHDA and SQIVND (reference sequence). The CDR3 contains 17 residues. The trim removed 4 bases at V and 7 bases at J, leaving 16 bases unmatched. This CDR3 is CASSTLAAVAVRNEQFF. DNA of the CDR3: TGTGCCAGTAGTACCCTAGCGGCCGTGGCTGTTCGTAATGAGCAGTTCTTC.

This chain connects TRBV5-4 to TRBJ2-3, with 9 bases identical to TRBD2. V shed 0 bases, J shed 2 bases, and the junction held 4 bases outside the gene matches. Germline V gives CDR1 SGHNT, CDR2 YYREEE (reference sequence). The CDR3 contains 16 residues. CDR3 sequence reads: CASSLGLAVYTDTQYF. The CDR3 region has the DNA TGTGCCAGCAGCTTGGGACTAGCGGTTTACACAGATACGCAGTATTTT.